The 13 T cell receptor beta chains listed next were all sequenced from one sample in a study of cytotoxic CD8 clonotypes in ibrutinib-treated CLL. The repertoire was sequenced with immunoSEQ multiplex PCR; TCRdb's copy has only in-frame clones and lacks some. The table includes over 250,000 clones, roughly four fifths detected once. The source material was PBMCs, sampled at disease progression, from a patient treated with ibrutinib. Source of these receptors: a human donor with chronic lymphocytic leukemia.

The chain employs TRBV13 and TRBJ1-4, with D maybe TRBD1 (6 bases). Germline lookup yields CDR1 PRHDT and CDR2 FYEKMQ (reference sequence). Trimming cost V 4 bases and J 4 bases, with 10 bases left between them. The CDR3 covers 14 residues. The CDR3 DNA follows: TGTGCCAGCAGCTCCAGGACAGTTAATGAAAAACTGTTTTTT. Amino acid sequence: CASSSRTVNEKLFF. The full variable domain, with the rest looked up from reference TRBV13 and TRBJ1-4, is AAGVIQSPRHLIKEKRETATLKCYPIPRHDTVYWYQQGPGQDPQFLISFYEKMQSDKGSIPDRFSAQQFSDYHSELNMSSLELGDSALYFCASSSRTVNEKLFFGSGTQLSVL.

The J gene is TRBJ2-3, the V gene TRBV6-5; D ambiguous. V was shortened by 2 bases and J by 2 bases, with 11 bases between the two germline ends. The length of the CDR3 is 15 residues. The germline CDR1 and CDR2 sequences are MNHEY and SVGAGI. CDR3 loop: CASSYGGPFTDTQYF. CDR3 in DNA: TGTGCCAGCAGTTACGGCGGACCGTTCACAGATACGCAGTATTTT.

A few counts support this clone. The chain has TRBV15 and TRBJ2-1; 8 nucleotides align to TRBD2. The CDR3 totals 14 residues. Germline CDR1 LNHNV, CDR2 YYDKDF (reference sequence). The trim removed 4 bases at V and 8 bases at J, leaving 7 bases unmatched. The CDR3 nucleotides are TGTGCCACCAGCATCTTAGGACTAGCTGATGAGCAGTTCTTC. Encoded protein: CATSILGLADEQFF.

To note about this clone: Other nucleotide sequences in the sample specify the same CDR3. The chain links TRBV4-1 to TRBJ2-3, with D tentatively TRBD2 (6 bases). Germline V gene sequence: CDR1 MGHRA, CDR2 YSYEKL. The CDR3 length is 12 residues. V was shortened by 2 bases and J by 6 bases, with 6 bases between the two germline ends. DNA of the CDR3: TGCGCCAGCAGCCAACGGGGGGATACGCAGTATTTT. This translates into CASSQRGDTQYF.

This rearrangement joins TRBV29-1 to TRBJ2-5, with 16 positions matching TRBD2. Looked up from germline, CDR1 is SQVTM and CDR2 is ANQGSEA. This CDR3 is 17 amino acids long. Trimming removed 0 bases from V and 4 bases from J; junction bases left unmatched: 5. CDR3 amino acids: CSVEDSGLAGGVETQYF. CDR3 coding DNA: TGCAGCGTTGAAGATTCGGGACTAGCGGGAGGGGTAGAGACCCAGTACTTC.

This chain links TRBV7-6 with TRBJ2-1; D is undetermined. Trimming cost V 0 bases and J 6 bases, with 0 bases left between them. Germline V gene data show CDR1 as SGHVS and CDR2 as FNYEAQ. The length of the CDR3 is 11 residues. In DNA, the CDR3 is TGTGCCAGCAGCTTAGCCAATGAGCAGTTCTTC. Encoded protein: CASSLANEQFF.

The rearrangement links TRBV19 to TRBJ1-1; D is perhaps TRBD1 (6 bases). Germline-derived CDR1 and CDR2 are LNHDA and SQIVND (reference sequence). Trimming took off 4 bases at V and 4 bases at J, with 16 bases between the two ends. The CDR3 consists of 15 residues. The CDR3 protein is CASSSTGSAGTEAFF. CDR3 coding DNA: TGTGCCAGTAGTAGCACAGGGAGTGCGGGCACTGAAGCTTTCTTT.

The V gene is TRBV14, the J gene TRBJ2-3, with 8 bases identical to TRBD1. Losses at the gene ends were 1 base for V and 0 bases for J; bases not matched to a gene: 18. The germline V gene has CDR1 SGHDN and CDR2 FVKESK. This CDR3 has 21 amino acids. Here the CDR3 DNA reads TGTGCCAGCAGCCAAGGACGGCGGACAGGGAGAATATTCTCTAGCACAGATACGCAGTATTTT. Its translation: CASSQGRRTGRIFSSTDTQYF.

The chain uses TRBV15 and TRBJ2-7, with TRBD1 identical over 9 bases. Germline V CDR1 and CDR2: LNHNV, YYDKDF (reference sequence). The V and J ends lost 3 bases and 12 bases, in that order; junction bases with no gene match: 6. The length of the CDR3 is 12 residues. Written as DNA, the CDR3 is TGTGCCACCAGCAGGTACAGGGGGCCGCCGTACTTC. Encoded protein: CATSRYRGPPYF.

This clone has only one observation. The rearrangement links TRBV5-1 to TRBJ2-7; the match to TRBD2 covers 7 bases. Looked up from germline, CDR1 is SGHRS and CDR2 is YFSETQ. The CDR3 contains 15 residues. Trimming removed 2 bases from V and 0 bases from J; junction bases left unmatched: 5. CDR3 nucleotide sequence: TGCGCCAGCAGCTTTAGGAGCGGGATCTCCTACGAGCAGTACTTC. Translation: CASSFRSGISYEQYF.

The chain is built from TRBV10-3 and TRBJ2-1, with 8 bases lining up with TRBD2. The CDR3 is 17 residues long. Germline V gene lookup returns CDR1 ENHRY and CDR2 SYGVKD. J was trimmed by 0 bases and V by 3 bases; bases with no gene match: 7. CDR3 residues: CAISDPVAGSSYNEQFF. The CDR3 coding sequence is TGTGCCATCAGTGACCCGGTAGCGGGAAGCTCCTACAATGAGCAGTTCTTC.

This chain uses TRBV5-1 with TRBJ2-5, with TRBD2 matching 12 bases. Germline V gives CDR1 SGHRS, CDR2 YFSETQ. The CDR3 runs 18 residues. V shed 4 bases, J shed 2 bases, and the junction held 12 bases outside the gene matches. CDR3 in amino acids: CASSNPGTSGFGQETQYF. The CDR3 coding sequence is TGCGCCAGCAGCAATCCCGGGACTAGCGGGTTCGGTCAAGAGACCCAGTACTTC.

The chain joins TRBV29-1 to TRBJ2-7; no firm D call. Germline V gene data show CDR1 as SQVTM and CDR2 as ANQGSEA. The length of the CDR3 is 16 residues. V was trimmed by 0 bases and J by 1 base, leaving 16 bases between them. The CDR3 nucleotides are TGCAGCGTTGAAGAATCGACGGGTAGTGGATCCTACGAGCAGTACTTC. Translation: CSVEESTGSGSYEQYF.